This TCR beta chain was obtained from a study of T cell responses to AZD1222 COVID-19 vaccine. Study-wide results and caveats: Two doses of AZD1222 preceded a rise in Spike-specific TCR breadth and depth.

In the case of this clone: What it binds is not known.

Method: immunoSEQ multiplex PCR; TCRdb's copy keeps in-frame clones and lacks some. The sample lists approximately 150,000 clones; 90% to 95% were seen once. The germline V gene has CDR1 MNHEY and CDR2 SVGEGT. The length of the CDR3 is 14 residues. V lost 2 bases to trimming and J lost 0 bases, with 8 bases between them. This clonotype was sampled from an adult who received the AZD1222 COVID-19 vaccine. This specimen was peripheral blood, taken 28 days after the second AZD1222 dose. This chain connects TRBV6-2 or TRBV6-3 to TRBJ2-7; D unresolved. The CDR3 here is CASSYRITSYEQYF. The DNA for the CDR3 is TGTGCCAGCAGTTACCGTATCACCTCCTACGAGCAGTACTTC.